These 29 T cell receptor beta chains were all obtained from the same sample, sequenced in a study of post-analysis software for immune sequencing data. Their target antigens are unknown. Broader study findings: Patients showed TRBV5-6, TRBV5-1 and TRBV20-1 among five TRBV segments more frequent than in controls.

Carried by the TCR beta cDNA libraries were unique molecular identifiers. MiXCR, applied by TCRdb to the PCR reads, yields one record per CDR3 protein. The repertoire holds hundreds of thousands of distinct CDR3 sequences, with roughly 30% as singletons. Sequencing was done on a sample of blood. All receptors derive from a girl aged 10-17 years with multiple sclerosis.

This chain uses TRBV18 with TRBJ2-5; TRBD1 is a possible D gene (6 bases). Germline V gene data show CDR1 as KGHSH and CDR2 as LQKENI. Trimming cost V 5 bases and J 11 bases, with 21 bases left between them. The CDR3 is 14 residues long. Written as DNA, the CDR3 is TGTGCCAGCTCAGCACAACAGGGCTCAGGGGAGCAGTACTTC. The encoded protein is CASSAQQGSGEQYF. The full variable domain, its missing parts supplied by reference TRBV18 and TRBJ2-5, is NAGVMQNPRHLVRRRGQEARLRCSPMKGHSHVYWYRQLPEEGLKFMVYLQKENIIDESGMPKERFSAEFPKEGPSILRIQQVVRGDSAAYFCASSAQQGSGEQYFGPGTRLLVL.

This clonotype was detected once. A single base separates this from a much larger clone, so it may be a read error. The genes are TRBV29-1 and TRBJ2-1; unclear D gene. The length of the CDR3 is 12 residues. Trimming cost V 8 bases and J 13 bases, with 21 bases left between them. Germline values: CDR1 SQVTM, CDR2 ANQGSEA. The CDR3 is CSLSYGKETQFF. The CDR3 coding sequence is TGCAGCCTATCGTACGGTAAAGAGACCCAGTTCTTC.

This chain links TRBV20-1 with TRBJ2-3; D is perhaps TRBD2 (6 bases). Germline V gene sequence: CDR1 DFQATT, CDR2 SNEGSKA (reference sequence). This CDR3 has 17 amino acids. Trimming removed 2 bases at V and 4 bases at J, with 22 bases between. The CDR3 loop reads CSARPSLAWGDADTQYF. The CDR3 coding sequence is TGCAGTGCTAGACCCTCTCTAGCCTGGGGGGACGCAGATACGCAGTATTTT.

The chain joins TRBV20-1 to TRBJ2-5; 7 nucleotides agree with TRBD1. The CDR3 spans 14 residues. V shed 8 bases, J shed 5 bases, and the junction held 14 bases outside the gene matches. Germline V lookup: CDR1 DFQATT, CDR2 SNEGSKA (reference sequence). CDR3 bases: TGCAGTTTCGACAGGGTTGGTTTCGAGGAGACCCAGTACTTC. Protein product: CSFDRVGFEETQYF.

With regard to this clonotype: Germline is not matched at one junction end, which may reflect a read error. This chain uses TRBV4-1 with TRBJ2-1; TRBD2 agrees at 13 bases. CDR1 is MGHRA, CDR2 YSYEKL, per germline. The CDR3 contains 16 residues. The CDR3 region is CASSPGLAGYYSEQFF. CDR3 DNA: TGCGCCAGCAGCCCGGGACTAGCGGGATACTACAGTGAGCAGTTCTTC.

V gene TRBV5-1 combines with J gene TRBJ2-5; possibly TRBD2 for D (6 bases). Germline CDR1 is SGHRS and CDR2 is YFSETQ. This CDR3 spans 15 amino acids. The V gene lost 1 base and the J gene lost 1 base, with 11 bases spanning the gap. Here the CDR3 DNA reads TGCGCCAGCAGCTTGAAACCGGGACTCCAAGAGACCCAGTACTTC. Translation gives CASSLKPGLQETQYF. Full variable domain (outside the CDR3, taken from reference TRBV5-1 and TRBJ2-5): KAGVTQTPRYLIKTRGQQVTLSCSPISGHRSVSWYQQTPGQGLQFLFEYFSETQRNKGNFPGRFSGRQFSNSRSEMNVSTLELGDSALYLCASSLKPGLQETQYFGPGTRLLVL.

This chain joins TRBV7-9 and TRBJ1-2; unclear D gene. V was cut by 5 bases and J by 1 base, with 8 bases left in between. This CDR3 is 13 amino acids long. Germline-derived CDR1 and CDR2 are SEHNR and FQNEAQ (reference sequence). The CDR3 DNA reads as TGTGCCAGCAGCCTCCGGAATAACTATGGCTACACCTTC. Protein sequence: CASSLRNNYGYTF.

This chain uses TRBV28 with TRBJ2-1, with no clear D. Germline lookup yields CDR1 MDHEN and CDR2 SYDVKM. V shed 4 bases and J shed 3 bases, with 4 bases lying between them. This CDR3 is 12 amino acids long. The CDR3 sequence is CASSWSYNEQFF. CDR3 in DNA: TGTGCCAGCAGTTGGAGCTACAATGAGCAGTTCTTC.

In regard to this clonotype: At one boundary the junction diverges from the germline segment, which might be a read error. V usage is TRBV28 and J usage is TRBJ2-5; unclear D gene. CDR1 is MDHEN and CDR2 is SYDVKM in the germline V gene. The CDR3 loop spans 14 amino acids. The CDR3 DNA reads as TGTGCCAGCAGGTTATGGGCACAGCAAGAGACCCAGTACTTC. Protein: CASRLWAQQETQYF. The full variable domain, rest sourced from reference TRBV28 and TRBJ2-5, is DVKVTQSSRYLVKRTGEKVFLECVQDMDHENMFWYRQDPGLGLRLIYFSYDVKMKEKGDIPEGYSVSREKKERFSLILESASTNQTSMYLCASRLWAQQETQYFGPGTRLLVL.

Of note for this clonotype: Since a much larger clone is just one base distant, this may be a read error. This rearrangement joins TRBV12-3 or TRBV12-4 to TRBJ2-7; 9 nucleotides align to TRBD1. The CDR3 is made up of 13 amino acids. The V and J ends lost 8 bases and 0 bases, in that order; junction bases with no gene match: 2. The CDR3 sequence is CASGTGSSYEQYF. CDR3 DNA: TGTGCCAGCGGGACAGGGAGCTCCTACGAGCAGTACTTC.

J is TRBJ2-3 and V is TRBV19; D is unclear. The ends were cut back, 4 bases at V and 3 bases at J, with 8 bases in the middle. Looked up from germline, CDR1 is LNHDA and CDR2 is SQIVND (reference sequence). This CDR3 is built from 13 residues. The CDR3: CASSTLPTDTQYF. The CDR3 nucleotides read TGTGCCAGTAGTACGCTACCTACAGATACGCAGTATTTT.

The V gene is TRBV4-1, the J gene TRBJ2-3; TRBD2 matches 11 bases. Germline V gene lookup returns CDR1 MGHRA and CDR2 YSYEKL. The ends lost 6 bases at V and 5 bases at J; junction bases unmatched: 4. This CDR3 has 14 amino acids. CDR3 residues: CASRNLAGGDTQYF. CDR3 nucleotide sequence: TGCGCCAGCAGGAACCTAGCGGGGGGAGATACGCAGTATTTT.

The chain uses TRBV7-9 and TRBJ2-3, with D uncertain. The CDR3 runs to 14 residues. Trimming cost V 4 bases and J 3 bases, with 11 bases left between them. Germline CDR1 is SEHNR and CDR2 is FQNEAQ (reference sequence). CDR3 loop: CASSSEPRTDTQYF. The CDR3 nucleotides are TGTGCCAGCAGCTCTGAGCCACGAACAGATACGCAGTATTTT.

This chain links TRBV20-1 with TRBJ1-2; unclear D gene. This CDR3 has 12 amino acids. The V gene's germline CDR1 is DFQATT and CDR2 SNEGSKA (reference sequence). CDR3 amino acids: CSPQKVNYGYTF. CDR3 bases: TGCAGCCCCCAGAAGGTCAACTATGGCTACACCTTC.

V is TRBV29-1 and J is TRBJ1-1, with 8 nucleotides matching TRBD1. Germline V gives CDR1 SQVTM, CDR2 ANQGSEA. The CDR3 length is 18 residues. V shed 3 bases and J 4 bases; nucleotides not matched to a gene: 19. CDR3 region: CSVEKTFLNRGKSTEAFF. The CDR3 DNA follows: TGCAGCGTTGAGAAGACTTTCCTGAACAGGGGGAAGTCCACTGAAGCTTTCTTT.

Worth noting for this clonotype: At one end, the junction sequence differs from germline, possibly due to a read error. This chain uses TRBV5-1 with TRBJ2-7, with D possibly matching TRBD1 (6 bases). CDR1 and CDR2 from the germline V gene are SGHRS and YFSETQ. This CDR3 contains 12 residues. The CDR3 sequence is CAGSLGALEQYF. The DNA of the CDR3 is TGCGCCGGCAGCTTGGGGGCCTTGGAGCAGTACTTC.

The chain uses TRBV5-1 and TRBJ1-4; tentative D call: TRBD1 (6 bases). Looked up from germline, CDR1 is SGHRS and CDR2 is YFSETQ. Trimming took off 2 bases at V and 5 bases at J, with 13 bases between the two ends. The CDR3 contains 15 residues. This chain's CDR3 is CASSFTGGRNEKLFF. CDR3 bases: TGCGCCAGCAGCTTTACCGGGGGCCGGAATGAAAAACTGTTTTTT.

The chain has TRBV7-2 and TRBJ2-1; 8 bases map to TRBD2. The germline V gene has CDR1 SGHTA and CDR2 FQGNSA. The CDR3 contains 21 residues. V lost 1 base, J lost 0 bases, and 17 bases stayed unmatched. CDR3 in amino acids: CASSLGYRPSERGSSYNEQFF. The CDR3 DNA reads TGTGCCAGCAGCTTAGGCTATCGGCCCTCAGAGCGGGGGAGCTCCTACAATGAGCAGTTCTTC.

The chain recombines TRBV9 with TRBJ1-2; a possible D gene is TRBD1 (5 bases). This CDR3 region has 13 residues. Germline V CDR1 and CDR2: SGDLS, YYNGEE. V lost 0 bases and J lost 8, with 11 bases in between. The CDR3 DNA sequence: TGTGCCAGCAGCGTAGTATGGGGGGACGGCTACACCTTC. Encoded protein: CASSVVWGDGYTF.

The sample holds a few counts of this clonotype. The CDR3 coding sequence is TGCGCCAGCAGCTTTCAGACAGCCTACAATGAGCAGTTCTTC. Its translation: CASSFQTAYNEQFF. The rearrangement joins TRBV5-1 to TRBJ2-1; a weak D match, TRBD1 (5 bases). This CDR3 has 14 amino acids. Trimming cost V 2 bases and J 2 bases, with 8 bases left between them. From germline, CDR1 is SGHRS and CDR2 YFSETQ.

This clonotype was counted between two and nine times. The chain is built from TRBV5-5 and TRBJ2-1; 11 bases are shared with TRBD2. The CDR3 length is 17 residues. CDR1 and CDR2 from the germline V gene are SGHKS and YYEKEE (reference sequence). V shed 3 bases, J shed 7 bases, and the junction held 12 bases outside the gene matches. The CDR3 DNA is TGTGCCAGCAGCTCACGGCGGGCTAGCGGGAGGACGAATGAGCAGTTCTTC. Encoded protein: CASSSRRASGRTNEQFF.

The chain has TRBV28 and TRBJ2-5; the D gene is possibly TRBD2 (6 bases). The end of the DNA is better explained by TRBJ2-7, so the J call may be wrong. The CDR3 has 14 residues. The germline CDR1 and CDR2 sequences are MDHEN and SYDVKM. The CDR3 sequence: CASSLRTGVAEQYF. Here the CDR3 DNA reads TGTGCCAGCAGTTTAAGGACGGGAGTCGCCGAGCAGTACTTC.

This clonotype was recorded a few times. The chain joins TRBV3-1 to TRBJ2-7; no clear D gene. V was clipped by 3 bases and J by 2 bases, with 5 bases between them. CDR3 length: 12 residues. The germline CDR1 and CDR2 sequences are LGHDT and YNNKEL (reference sequence). CDR3: CASSHSTYEQYF. The CDR3 nucleotides read TGTGCCAGCAGCCATAGCACCTACGAGCAGTACTTC.

This rearrangement joins TRBV19 to TRBJ2-1, with D hard to call. Germline loops: CDR1 LNHDA, CDR2 SQIVND (reference sequence). This CDR3 has 14 amino acids. Trimming cost V 3 bases and J 7 bases, with 13 bases left between them. The CDR3 region is CASSIGLGMNEQFF. CDR3 DNA sequence: TGTGCCAGTAGTATTGGGCTAGGTATGAATGAGCAGTTCTTC. The variable domain in full, completed from reference TRBV19 and TRBJ2-1, reads DGGITQSPKYLFRKEGQNVTLSCEQNLNHDAMYWYRQDPGQGLRLIYYSQIVNDFQKGDIAEGYSVSREKKESFPLTVTSAQKNPTAFYLCASSIGLGMNEQFFGPGTRLTVL.

This clonotype came up many times. One end of the junction does not line up with germline, which may come from a read error. The chain's CDR3 is CASSFGGTQETQYF. DNA of the CDR3: TGCGCTAGCAGCTTCGGCGGGACTCAAGAGACCCAGTACTTC. The chain carries TRBV5-1 and TRBJ2-5, with a weak D call TRBD2 (6 bases). This CDR3 has 14 amino acids. The germline V gene has CDR1 SGHRS and CDR2 YFSETQ.

The gene calls are TRBV2 and TRBJ2-5, with 11 bases fitting TRBD2. Germline CDR1 SNHLY, CDR2 FYNNEI. V was pared by 6 bases and J by 0 bases, with 6 bases of the junction left unmatched. This CDR3 is 16 amino acids long. For the CDR3, the DNA is TGTGCCAGCAGAGACGGGACTAGCGGCTACCAAGAGACCCAGTACTTC. Translating it yields CASRDGTSGYQETQYF.

This clonotype was detected only a few times. The chain combines TRBV14 with TRBJ2-7, with TRBD2 matching 7 bases. CDR3 length: 17 residues. Trimming at V came to 1 base and at J to 2 bases, leaving 11 bases not matched to a gene. Germline lookup yields CDR1 SGHDN and CDR2 FVKESK. The CDR3 DNA reads TGTGCCAGCAGCCAAGGATTTGTAGCGGGCAATCCCTACGAGCAGTACTTC. Protein: CASSQGFVAGNPYEQYF.

The chain joins TRBV27 to TRBJ1-5; D gene uncertain. V gave up 4 bases and J gave up 0 bases, with 7 bases separating them. The CDR3 contains 14 residues. The germline V gene has CDR1 MNHEY and CDR2 SMNVEV (reference sequence). The CDR3 here is CASSYTYSNQPQHF. The CDR3 nucleotides are TGTGCCAGCAGTTATACATATAGCAATCAGCCCCAGCATTTT.

This rearrangement joins TRBV5-5 to TRBJ2-5; no firm D call. V was cut by 1 base and J by 1 base, with 8 bases left in between. This CDR3 is 14 amino acids long. Germline V gene data show CDR1 as SGHKS and CDR2 as YYEKEE (reference sequence). The CDR3 DNA sequence: TGTGCCAGCAGCTTGTATACAGCCCAAGAGACCCAGTACTTC. Residues: CASSLYTAQETQYF.